This TCR beta chain stems from a study of blood T cell repertoires in COVID-19. The wider study: PBMCs, B-cell-depleted T cells, or T cells provided the cDNA or gDNA that made up the material.

Germline V gene data show CDR1 as MGHDK and CDR2 as SYGVNS. Trimming took off 5 bases at V and 0 bases at J, with 16 bases between the two ends. The CDR3 has 16 amino acids. As processed by the authors: Estimation of nucleated cell counts was performed using reference gene primer amplification. Here immunoSEQ multiplex PCR was the method, and the copy in TCRdb shows in-frame clones only, minus some. The D gene and trimming were derived from the DNA, and the V and J assignments and clone size from that table. The sample has a few hundred thousand clones, roughly nine tenths seen once. Sequencing used PBMCs or T cells enriched from blood (not recorded which). This clonotype was obtained from a human donor in a cohort exposed to, infected with or recovered from COVID-19 (not recorded which). The donor label of this sample is uncertain. V gene TRBV25-1 combines with J gene TRBJ1-1; maybe TRBD1 (6 bases). The CDR3 sequence: CASSRGNRAMNTEAFF. CDR3 DNA sequence: TGTGCCAGCAGTAGGGGAAACAGGGCTATGAACACTGAAGCTTTCTTT.